This TCR beta chain was observed in a study of cytomegalovirus exposure and HLA in healthy donors (dated 2017 in TCRdb). Some background on the complete study: A later analysis indicated that the roughly 130 validation repertoires were generated on the platform also employed for the approximately 700 repertoires of the first cohort. The study aimed to test whether signatures of past pathogen exposure could be identified by cataloging public T cell receptors. Along with the roughly 700-subject first cohort, a separate validation cohort of around 120 different subjects was used. To predict cytomegalovirus infection status, the study brought together high-throughput TCR immunosequencing, statistical association of individual TCRs with disease status, and machine learning.

Libraries were made using the immunoSEQ multiplex PCR assay. The authors' analysis ran thus. A statistical classification framework was developed to diagnose cytomegalovirus status using the catalog of TCR beta chain sequences. Here the immuneACCESS table is served through TCRdb, limited to in-frame sequences with V and J called. Missing clones are a known gap in these copies; in checked studies unresolved V genes cover under half, and the rest lacks a known reason. V and J calls and clone size are copied from that table; D and trimming were computed from the DNA. The sample table contains about 71,000 clones; only one count was recorded for over 90% of them. 0.9% to 1.2% of the sample is in the top ten clones. The research as a whole found: Of the cluster scores, 90% to 95% were above 0 in a later analysis, which found that TCRs clustered in the first cohort also tended to co-occur in the 120 or so validation repertoires. Cytomegalovirus status was reported to be diagnosed by the classifier with high specificity and sensitivity in both the original and validation cohorts. The validation cohort had no HLA typing available for a later analysis, so co-occurrence within that cohort was assessed over all 130 or so repertoires. It was suggested by the authors that the approach could potentially be generalized to other disease states and immunological phenotypes. Most TCR sequences were seen in very few donors, while some public TCRs were found in many individuals. A few of the identified cytomegalovirus-associated TCR beta chains were confirmed in vitro to be specific for cytomegalovirus antigens. The study listed 150 to 200 TCR beta chains as associated with cytomegalovirus.

Donors formed part of the validation cohort, which comprised 95 to 150 subjects and was distinct from the first cohort of 666 subjects. To note about this clone: The antigen it recognizes is unknown. The record has no base qualities; no much larger clone is one base away.

The CDR3 starts with the cysteine, ends with the phenylalanine, and has 17 residues. Only the CDR3 portion is preserved as DNA: 51 bases, with reading frame beginning at the first base. V loses 0 bases, J loses 0 bases, and the germline ends lie 10 bases apart. The germline V gene encodes CDR1 SGHDT and CDR2 YYEEEE. Sequenced: PBMCs. The source of this sequence is a young woman in good health and CMV-seronegative. The chain uses TRBV5-6 and TRBJ1-6; the D gene is perhaps TRBD1, from 6 matching bases. The CDR3 protein: CASSLDARGSYNSPLHF. Here is the DNA: TGTGCCAGCAGCTTGGATGCCAGGGGCTCCTATAATTCACCCCTCCACTTT. Reference TRBV5-6 and TRBJ1-6 proteins supply the regions before and after the CDR3; the full variable domain is: DAGVTQSPTHLIKTRGQQVTLRCSPKSGHDTVSWYQQALGQGPQFIFQYYEEEERQRGNFPDRFSGHQFPNYSSELNVNALLLGDSALYLCASSLDARGSYNSPLHFGNGTRLTVT.